This T cell receptor (beta chain) derives from a study of T cells in Graves' hyperthyroidism and ophthalmopathy. Amplified TCR beta CDR3 regions derived from RNA transcripts. HTBI primers drove first-round RT-PCR of the TCR CDR3. Using its own MiXCR run on the multiplex PCR reads, TCRdb lists one record per CDR3 protein. The profile shows 380,000 or so distinct CDR3 sequences, 15% to 20% of them singletons. V trimming: 5 bases; J trimming: 12 bases; junction bases outside the gene matches: 6. The CDR3 is 11 residues long. Germline V gene data show CDR1 as MNHNS and CDR2 as SASEGT. The chain uses TRBV6-1 and TRBJ2-7; TRBD2 aligns across 8 bases. Material for sequencing was blood. This TCR was sampled from a woman younger than 30 with Graves' hyperthyroidism. The CDR3 here is CASSLAGILYF. CDR3 nucleotide sequence: TGTGCCAGCAGTCTAGCGGGCATCTTGTACTTC.